This T cell receptor (beta chain) was sequenced for a study of CD8 T cells in Susac syndrome. Trimming removed 5 bases from V and 8 bases from J; junction bases left unmatched: 21. The germline V gene has CDR1 SGDLS and CDR2 YYNGEE. There are 17 residues in the CDR3. Random hexamers were used to reverse transcribe the RNA input (about 0.5 to 1 ug). TCRdb re-derived calls from the immunoSEQ multiplex PCR reads in MiXCR, one entry per CDR3 protein. The data hold about 140,000 distinct CDR3 sequences, with just under 95% observed a single time. The material sequenced was CD8+ T cells from PBMCs. The V call is TRBV9, the J call TRBJ1-1; 7 bases are shared with TRBD1. The sequence was collected from a human donor with Susac syndrome. CDR3 in amino acids: CASSAPTGARGREEAFF. CDR3 in DNA: TGTGCCAGCAGTGCCCCCACAGGGGCCCGTGGCCGGGAGGAAGCTTTCTTT.